These 10 T cell receptor beta chains came from one sample sequenced in a study of a mutant IDH1 vaccine in newly diagnosed glioma. This table comes from immunoSEQ multiplex PCR, and its TCRdb copy is limited to in-frame clones, with some not included. The sample shows some 56,000 clones, approximately 75% of them seen only once. No cognate antigen is known for these TCRs. As for time point: week 47, end of study. A 20-mer mutant IDH1 peptide at 300 ug was injected subcutaneously with topical imiquimod. Sequencing was performed on PBMCs, taken from a glioma patient whose treatment included an IDH1 peptide vaccine. The receptors stem from a man aged 50-60 years with glioma.

A note on this clone: Distinct nucleotide sequences in the sample also encode this CDR3. The chain couples TRBV5-1 to TRBJ2-5, with 10 nucleotides matching TRBD2. With 0 bases clipped from V and 5 bases from J, the junction kept 7 bases outside the gene matches. CDR1 and CDR2 (germline): SGHRS, YFSETQ. This CDR3 has 16 residues. The CDR3 DNA reads TGCGCCAGCAGCTTGGCCGGGACTAGCGTCCCCGAGACCCAGTACTTC. Protein: CASSLAGTSVPETQYF.

This chain joins TRBV5-6 and TRBJ2-2; D is unclear. The CDR3 is made up of 13 amino acids. V was clipped by 1 base and J by 6 bases, with 7 bases between them. Germline CDR1 reads SGHDT; CDR2 reads YYEEEE. CDR3 DNA sequence: TGTGCCAGCAGCTTGACAGATCCCGGGGAGCTGTTTTTT. This sequence encodes CASSLTDPGELFF.

V usage is TRBV7-2 and J usage is TRBJ2-7; 9 bases fit TRBD1. The germline CDR1 and CDR2 sequences are SGHTA and FQGNSA. J gave up 2 bases and V 5 bases, and 4 bases lay outside the gene matches. The CDR3 spans 14 residues. The CDR3 DNA reads TGTGCCAGCAGCAAGGGACAGGGTACCTACGAGCAGTACTTC. Translation gives CASSKGQGTYEQYF.

The chain links TRBV12-5 to TRBJ1-2; D not resolved. This CDR3 is built from 15 residues. The germline V gene encodes CDR1 LGHNT and CDR2 FRNRAP. V was clipped by 6 bases and J by 6 bases, with 20 bases between them. In nucleotides, the CDR3 is TGTGCTAGTGGCAACTTCGAGCGTCCCCTCGATGGCTACACCTTC. Protein product: CASGNFERPLDGYTF.

In nucleotides, the CDR3 is TGTGCCAGCAGTTCCTGGACAGGGGGGTCCTACAATGAGCAGTTCTTC. This encodes CASSSWTGGSYNEQFF. The chain recombines TRBV6-6 with TRBJ2-1; the match to TRBD1 covers 10 bases. The CDR3 sequence is 16 residues long. The germline V gene encodes CDR1 MNHNY and CDR2 SVGAGI (reference sequence). V was clipped by 4 bases and J by 1 base; unmatched bases: 4.

The chain joins TRBV14 to TRBJ1-2; 7 nucleotides agree with TRBD1. In germline, CDR1 is SGHDN, CDR2 FVKESK. The V and J ends lost 2 bases and 5 bases, in that order; junction bases with no gene match: 5. CDR3 length: 14 residues. The CDR3 DNA reads as TGTGCCAGCAGCCAACTTTCAGGGGGGTATGGCTACACCTTC. This sequence encodes CASSQLSGGYGYTF.

This chain links TRBV7-9 with TRBJ2-7, with D uncertain. This CDR3 is built from 13 residues. From germline, CDR1 is SEHNR and CDR2 FQNEAQ (reference sequence). Trimming cost V 5 bases and J 0 bases, with 8 bases left between them. CDR3 loop: CASSAGFSYEQYF. The CDR3 DNA is TGTGCCAGCAGCGCCGGGTTCTCCTACGAGCAGTACTTC.

This chain connects TRBV19 to TRBJ1-4; D is uncertain. The germline V gene encodes CDR1 LNHDA and CDR2 SQIVND (reference sequence). Trimming stripped 6 bases from V and 3 bases from J, with 17 bases between. The length of the CDR3 is 16 residues. CDR3 amino acids: CASSPQSGLANEKLFF. For the CDR3, the DNA is TGTGCCAGTAGCCCCCAGTCGGGTTTGGCTAATGAAAAACTGTTTTTT.

V is TRBV6-6 and J is TRBJ2-3, with a weak D call TRBD1 (5 bases). The CDR3 covers 15 residues. Germline CDR1 reads MNHNY; CDR2 reads SVGAGI (reference sequence). Trimming stripped 4 bases from V and 2 bases from J, with 13 bases between. CDR3 in amino acids: CASSSNRPSTDTQYF. CDR3 nucleotide sequence: TGTGCCAGCAGTTCGAACAGGCCGTCCACAGATACGCAGTATTTT.

The chain has TRBV5-1 and TRBJ1-1; D may be TRBD1 (5 bases). From germline, CDR1 is SGHRS and CDR2 YFSETQ. The CDR3 runs 13 residues. V gave up 2 bases and J gave up 3 bases, with 8 bases separating them. The CDR3 coding sequence is TGCGCCAGCAGCTTTTGGGGCGACACTGAAGCTTTCTTT. Residues: CASSFWGDTEAFF.